The entry below describes one TCR beta chain. The data were taken from a study of blood T cell repertoires in COVID-19. For the study at large: Material from acute and convalescent COVID-19 was sourced from the United States, Italy and Spain. Nucleic acid was either cDNA or gDNA, and it came from T cells, B-cell-depleted T cells, or PBMCs.

As originally analysed: Nucleated cell number was recorded as an estimate derived from reference gene primer amplification. The data were produced by immunoSEQ multiplex PCR, yet TCRdb's version contains in-frame clones alone and is incomplete. V and J calls and clone size come straight from that table; D and trimming were deduced from the DNA. The table has about 180,000 clones, roughly nine tenths seen once. Sequencing was carried out using peripheral blood. This sequence originates from a woman aged 25 to 39 with active or convalescent COVID-19.

CDR3 in amino acids: CATSREKGLISYNEQFF. In DNA, the CDR3 is TGTGCCACCAGCAGAGAAAAAGGACTCATCTCCTACAATGAGCAGTTCTTC. The chain uses TRBV15 and TRBJ2-1; TRBD2 might be the D (5 bases). This CDR3 is 17 amino acids long. Trimming stripped 0 bases from V and 0 bases from J, with 12 bases between. Per the germline V gene, CDR1 is LNHNV and CDR2 is YYDKDF (reference sequence).